This entry describes one TCR beta chain. Seattle enrolled patients during active infection and tracked them longitudinally. Germline V CDR1 and CDR2: MNHEY, SMNVEV (reference sequence). V was pared by 7 bases and J by 1 base, with 16 bases between. The CDR3 spans 15 residues. The entry originates in a study of blood T cell repertoires in COVID-19. Study as a whole: From the United States, Italy and Spain came samples of acute and convalescent COVID-19. Sample material is recorded as cDNA or gDNA derived from T cells, B-cell-depleted T cells, or PBMCs.

Authors' analysis steps: Cell counts per sample came from amplifying reference gene primers. Using immunoSEQ multiplex PCR, the repertoire was profiled, and TCRdb retains in-frame clones only, with some absent. That table gives V, J and clone size, and the DNA gave D and trimming. The repertoire holds 150,000 or so clones, with about 83% as singletons. V and J are TRBV27 and TRBJ1-1, with D possibly being TRBD1 (6 bases). The sequencing input was peripheral blood. The sequence was obtained from a woman aged 70 to 79 with COVID-19, enrolled during active disease. CDR3 bases: TGTGCCAGCAATCAATGGGGGGGCGCGAACACTGAAGCTTTCTTT. This codes for CASNQWGGANTEAFF.